This is a list of T cell receptor beta chains from one sample in a study of cytomegalovirus exposure and HLA in healthy donors. The method was immunoSEQ multiplex PCR; TCRdb's version includes in-frame clones alone and lacks a portion of them. The sample includes about 120,000 clones, 80% to 90% of them seen just once. Sample: PBMCs. These receptors originate from a middle-aged woman in good health and CMV-seropositive. The CDR3 runs from the conserved cysteine through the conserved F or W. Fields, in order: J gene, V gene, D gene, clone size, CDR3 DNA, CDR3 protein. The D gene is left open where the match is weak. Rows give clone size only sometimes, using once, few, many, or a class for an expanded clone.

TRBJ2-3 TRBV7-9 TRBD2 - TGTGCCAGCAGCTTAATTTTGAGCGGGAGCGCAGATACGCAGTATTTT CASSLILSGSADTQYF
TRBJ1-1 TRBV5-5 TRBD1 - TGTGCCAGCAGCTTTGGAGGGGGCGTCACTGAAGCTTTCTTT CASSFGGGVTEAFF
TRBJ2-7 TRBV9 TRBD2 - TGTGCCAGCAGCGTGGTTAGCGGGAGCGAGCAGTACTTC CASSVVSGSEQYF
TRBJ2-7 TRBV6-1 - - TGTGCCAGCAGTGAGATTGGGAGTTCCGTCGAGCAGTACTTC CASSEIGSSVEQYF
TRBJ1-1 TRBV19 - - TGTGCCAGTAGGCAGGGGTTGAACACTGAAGCTTTCTTT CASRQGLNTEAFF
TRBJ2-7 TRBV9 TRBD2 - TGTGCCAGCAGCCCTAGCGGAGCAACCTACGAGCAGTACTTC CASSPSGATYEQYF
TRBJ2-3 TRBV19 - - TGTGCCAGTAGTATCATAGACAGACCAGATACGCAGTATTTT CASSIIDRPDTQYF
TRBJ2-7 TRBV7-9 TRBD2 - TGTGCCACCGCGACTAGCGGGAGGCTCTACGAGCAGTACTTC CATATSGRLYEQYF
TRBJ1-4 TRBV6-5 TRBD1 - TGTGCCAGCAGAAACGCAGGGGGCGCCCACGAAAAACTGTTTTTT CASRNAGGAHEKLFF
TRBJ2-2 TRBV5-4 TRBD1 - TGTGCCAGCAGCTCCGGGACAGCGAACACCGGGGAGCTGTTTTTT CASSSGTANTGELFF
TRBJ2-7 TRBV7-9 TRBD2 - TGTGCCAGCAGCCTGGCGGGAGGGGGGTCCTACGAGCAGTACTTC CASSLAGGGSYEQYF
TRBJ2-1 TRBV10-2 - - TGCGCCAGCAGCGGGAATGAGCAGTTCTTC CASSGNEQFF
TRBJ1-2 TRBV5-6 TRBD1 once TGTGCCAGCAGCTTGTGGGCAGGGGGTGGCTACACCTTC CASSLWAGGGYTF
TRBJ2-1 TRBV7-8 TRBD1 - TGTGCCAGCACCCCGGACAGGCTCTCCTACAATGAGCAGTTCTTC CASTPDRLSYNEQFF
TRBJ2-1 TRBV13 TRBD2 - TGTGCCGGCAGCTCCCCGTTAGCGGGAGTAAGAAATGAGCAGTTCTTC CAGSSPLAGVRNEQFF
TRBJ2-3 TRBV5-1 TRBD2 - TGCGCCAGCAGCCGCACCACTAGCGAGATTTCCACAGATACGCAGTATTTT CASSRTTSEISTDTQYF
TRBJ1-2 TRBV6-4 TRBD1 - TGTGCCAGCAGTGAATCCCCGGGACAGGGGATTTATGGCTACACCTTC CASSESPGQGIYGYTF
TRBJ1-1 TRBV19 TRBD1 once TGTGCCAGCACGAAGGGACAGCAGAACACTGAAGCTTTCTTT CASTKGQQNTEAFF
TRBJ2-2 TRBV28 - - TGTGCCAGCAGTGCAACAGGTTGGGAGGAGCTGTTTTTT CASSATGWEELFF
TRBJ2-5 TRBV7-2 - - TGTGCCAGCAGCGCCCAGGGGTTAGTAGAGACCCAGTACTTC CASSAQGLVETQYF
TRBJ1-5 TRBV28 - - TGTGCCAGCCCATCCAATTCACGGACAGTTAATAGCAATCAGCCCCGGCATTTT CASPSNSRTVNSNQPRHF
TRBJ2-7 TRBV10-1 TRBD2 - TGCGCCAGCAGTGAAGTAACTAGCGGGAGCAGATACGAGCAGTACTTC CASSEVTSGSRYEQYF
TRBJ2-2 TRBV11-2 TRBD2 - TGTGCCAGCAGCGTTTCTAGCGGAATGAACACCGGGGAGCTGTTTTTT CASSVSSGMNTGELFF
TRBJ1-2 TRBV5-1 TRBD1 few TGCGCCAGCACCCGGGACAGGGATATCTATGGCTACACCTTC CASTRDRDIYGYTF
TRBJ1-2 TRBV6-5 - - TGTGCCAGCAGTTACTCTTCCTCTTCAGGGCGTGGCTACACCTTC CASSYSSSSGRGYTF
TRBJ2-7 TRBV2 - - TGTGCCAGCAGTGAGCATGGACTAAATACCTACGAGCAGTACTTC CASSEHGLNTYEQYF
TRBJ2-7 TRBV29-1 - - TGCAGCGTTGAACGTTCTTTTCTAGCGTCCAGAGCCGAGCAGTACTTC CSVERSFLASRAEQYF
TRBJ2-5 TRBV11-2 - - TGTGCCAGCACCGTCCGTCACCCAACGGGGGAGACCCAGTACTTC CASTVRHPTGETQYF
TRBJ2-3 TRBV7-2 TRBD2 - TGTGCCAGCAGCGATAGCGGGAGGGAAATGGATACGCAGTATTTT CASSDSGREMDTQYF
TRBJ2-7 TRBV10-3 TRBD2 - TGTGCCATCAGCTTGGGACTAGCGGGAGCCCACTCCTACGAGCAGTACTTC CAISLGLAGAHSYEQYF
TRBJ1-3 TRBV5-8 TRBD1 - TGTGCCAGCAGATGGACAGGGTCTGGAAACACCATATATTTT CASRWTGSGNTIYF
TRBJ1-2 TRBV6-4 - - TGTGCCAGCAGCCCCGACATCGCCTCTAACTATGGCTACACCTTC CASSPDIASNYGYTF
TRBJ1-1 TRBV5-5 - - TGTGCCAGCAGCCCACTGAGGAACACTGAAGCTTTCTTT CASSPLRNTEAFF
TRBJ1-5 TRBV15 - - TGTGCCACCAGCGACCACAGGGAGCCGTATCAGCCCCAGCATTTT CATSDHREPYQPQHF
TRBJ2-7 TRBV15 - once TGTGCCACCAGAGGGGACTACGAGCAGTACTTC CATRGDYEQYF
TRBJ2-1 TRBV27 TRBD2 - TGTGCCAGCAGTCCGGGACTAGATTACAATGAGCAGTTCTTC CASSPGLDYNEQFF
TRBJ2-7 TRBV19 TRBD1 - TGTGCCAGTAGACGAGACAGGGGCTACGAGCAGTACTTC CASRRDRGYEQYF
TRBJ2-1 TRBV6-5 - once TGTGCCAGCAGTTACCAGGGGTTCAATGAGCAGTTCTTC CASSYQGFNEQFF
TRBJ1-5 TRBV7-9 - - TGTTCCAGCAGCTTAGGAGGCGATTATAGCAATCAGCCCCAGCATTTT CSSSLGGDYSNQPQHF
TRBJ2-1 TRBV11-3 TRBD1 - TGTGCCAGCAGCTTAACAGGGGCCGTTCAAAATGAGCAGTTCTTC CASSLTGAVQNEQFF
TRBJ2-7 TRBV28 - - TGTGCCAGCAGTTTATCCCCACCAGGTCAGGGCTACGAGCAGTACTTC CASSLSPPGQGYEQYF
TRBJ2-4 TRBV27 TRBD1 - TGTGCCAGCAGTTTAGACGGACAGGGTAGGTACTTC CASSLDGQGRYF
TRBJ2-3 TRBV5-4 TRBD1 - TGTGCCAGCAGCTTGGGACACGGGACAGGGGTTGGAACAGATACGCAGTATTTT CASSLGHGTGVGTDTQYF
TRBJ1-1 TRBV6-1 - - TGTGCCAGCAGACACGTCACTGAAGCTTTCTTT CASRHVTEAFF
TRBJ2-7 TRBV27 - - TGTGCCAGCAGTCCCTATAGGCCAGGGGCTTCCTACGAGCAGTACTTC CASSPYRPGASYEQYF
TRBJ2-7 TRBV9 - - TGTGCCAGCAGCGCGACCGGGACAAGGGAGCAGTACTTC CASSATGTREQYF
TRBJ1-2 TRBV6-5 - - TGTGCCAGCAGCTCAATGGTAGACAGTTTCTATGGCTACACCTTC CASSSMVDSFYGYTF
TRBJ2-1 TRBV11-2 - - TGTGCCAGCAGCTTAGAGCCAGGGCTAATGATCAATGAGCAGTTCTTC CASSLEPGLMINEQFF
TRBJ2-7 TRBV7-8 - - TGTGCCAGCAGCCACCGGCGGGTCAGCCCCTACGAGCAGTACTTC CASSHRRVSPYEQYF
TRBJ2-7 TRBV28 TRBD2 - TGTGCCAGCAGTTTATGGGGGGTAGCGGGAGGTCGCGAGCAGTACTTC CASSLWGVAGGREQYF
TRBJ2-3 TRBV7-9 - - TGTGCCAGCAGTTCGACAGCCTATAGCACAGATACGCAGTATTTT CASSSTAYSTDTQYF
TRBJ1-3 TRBV9 - - TGTGCCAGCAGCCCCCGACAGGCCTCTGGAAACACCATATATTTT CASSPRQASGNTIYF
TRBJ1-2 TRBV7-8 - - TGTGCCAGCAGCTTTTCGGCTAACTATGGCTACACCTTC CASSFSANYGYTF
TRBJ1-1 TRBV2 TRBD1 - TGTGCCAGCATGAGACAGGGTACTGAAGCTTTCTTT CASMRQGTEAFF
TRBJ1-1 TRBV6-6 - - TGTGCCAGCAGCTACCCGGGAACAGAGAACACTGAAGCTTTCTTT CASSYPGTENTEAFF